A selection of T cell receptor beta chains follows, all from one sample in a study of post-analysis software for immune sequencing data. Each CDR3 protein is one row after TCRdb ran MiXCR on the PCR reads. The profile shows hundreds of thousands of distinct CDR3 sequences, about 60% of them singletons. Sequencing used blood. The source of these receptors is a girl between 2 and 10 years old with multiple sclerosis. CDR3s include the opening cysteine and the closing phenylalanine or tryptophan. Each record gives: V gene, J gene, clone size, D gene, CDR3 DNA, CDR3 protein. A D gene is named only where the DNA matches it firmly. Size values are once, few and many counts, or a class for expanded clones, and some rows have none.

TRBV6-1	TRBJ2-4	NA	NA	TGTGCCAGCAGTGAGGCGGGACCCCGGGACATTCAGTACTTC	CASSEAGPRDIQYF
TRBV20-1	TRBJ2-7	NA	NA	TGCAGTGCTAGAGGCGCCAGGATTATGGGCGAGCAGTACTTC	CSARGARIMGEQYF
TRBV11-2	TRBJ1-2	NA	NA	TGTGCCAGCAGCTCCCCCAGGGGTGAGGGCTATGGCTACACCTTC	CASSSPRGEGYGYTF
TRBV4-2	TRBJ2-7	NA	NA	TGTGCCAGCAGCCAAGAATGGCTAGACTACGAGCAGTACTTC	CASSQEWLDYEQYF
TRBV6-4	TRBJ2-3	NA	NA	TGTGCCAGCAGTGCCCACGGACACCCCGCCGAGTATTTT	CASSAHGHPAEYF
TRBV7-3	TRBJ2-1	NA	TRBD2	TGTGCCAGCAGCTTAACGGCTGGGACTAGCGGCTACGTAGCTACGAATGAGCAGTTCTTC	CASSLTAGTSGYVATNEQFF
TRBV29-1	TRBJ2-6	few	NA	TGCAGCGTGGGGGCCGGGGGCTCTGGGGCCAACGTCCTGACTTTC	CSVGAGGSGANVLTF
TRBV27	TRBJ1-1	NA	TRBD1	TGTGCCAGCAGTTCGCGGACAGGGGGTATGGCTGAAGCTTTCTTT	CASSSRTGGMAEAFF
TRBV12-3/TRBV12-4	TRBJ1-2	NA	NA	TGTGCCAGCAGTGCCCTCCGGACGGACTACACCTTC	CASSALRTDYTF
TRBV5-8	TRBJ1-6	NA	NA	TGTGCCAGCTTGCACGGGGCCTATAATTCACCCCTCCACTTT	CASLHGAYNSPLHF
TRBV20-1	TRBJ1-1	NA	NA	TGCAGTGCTAAACAGCCCACTGAAGCTTTCTTT	CSAKQPTEAFF
TRBV20-1	TRBJ2-3	few	NA	TGCAGTGCCCGCCCGGCAGGGGCTAGGTCGGATCGCACAGATACGCAGTATTTT	CSARPAGARSDRTDTQYF
TRBV24-1	TRBJ2-3	NA	NA	TGTGCCACCAGGAAAGAGGGGTTGGATACGCAGTATTTT	CATRKEGLDTQYF
TRBV7-2	TRBJ2-5	NA	TRBD2	TGTGCCAGCATCAAGGGACTAGCGGGATTTGTAGAGACCCAGTACTTC	CASIKGLAGFVETQYF
TRBV7-2	TRBJ2-3	NA	NA	TGTGCCAGCAGACAGACAGGTAGCACAGATACGCAGTATTTT	CASRQTGSTDTQYF
TRBV6-5	TRBJ2-3	NA	TRBD2	TGTGCCAGCAGTTACGGGCTAGCGGGGACGAGGGGCACAGATACGCAGTATTTT	CASSYGLAGTRGTDTQYF
TRBV6-1	TRBJ1-2	NA	NA	TGTGCCAGCCCGGGGGGGTATGGCTACACCTTC	CASPGGYGYTF
TRBV29-1	TRBJ2-5	NA	TRBD1	TGCAGCGTGCCCAGGGGGCCGGAGGAGACCCAGTACTTC	CSVPRGPEETQYF
TRBV2	TRBJ1-2	NA	NA	TGTGCCAGCAGGTCCCAGGGGCCCGCCTTAAGATATGGCTACACCTTC	CASRSQGPALRYGYTF
TRBV29-1	TRBJ2-1	NA	NA	TGCGGTACCAGTGAGAGGACTTACAATGAGCAGTTCTTC	CGTSERTYNEQFF
TRBV29-1	TRBJ2-3	NA	TRBD2	TGCAGCGACCTTGGGACTAGGGGCACAGATACGCAGTATTTT	CSDLGTRGTDTQYF
TRBV18	TRBJ2-1	few	TRBD2	TGTGCCAGCTCAGTTGGCCTAGCGGACTACAATGAGCAGTTCTTC	CASSVGLADYNEQFF
TRBV3-1	TRBJ2-1	few	TRBD2	TGTGCCAGCAGCCCTAGCGGGAGGTCGGATGAGCAGTTCTTC	CASSPSGRSDEQFF
TRBV6-2/TRBV6-3	TRBJ2-1	NA	TRBD1	TGTGCCAGCAGTTATCGACGGGACAGGGATGAGCAGTTCTTC	CASSYRRDRDEQFF
TRBV10-3	TRBJ2-1	few	NA	TGTGCCATCAAAACGGCTAGGAATGAGCAGTTCTTC	CAIKTARNEQFF
TRBV12-3/TRBV12-4	TRBJ2-1	NA	TRBD1	TGTGCCAGCAGCCAACAGGGGGGTATCAATGAGCAGTTCTTC	CASSQQGGINEQFF
TRBV29-1	TRBJ2-5	NA	TRBD1	TGCAGCGCGACAGGGATGGGAGAGACCCAGTACTTC	CSATGMGETQYF
TRBV12-3/TRBV12-4	TRBJ1-2	NA	TRBD1	TGTGCCAGCAGTGACAGGGCGGCAGTCTATGGCTACACCTTC	CASSDRAAVYGYTF
TRBV20-1	TRBJ2-5	NA	TRBD2	TGCAGTGCTAGCTCGGGGACTAGCGGACAAGAGACCCAGTACTTC	CSASSGTSGQETQYF
TRBV7-2	TRBJ2-3	NA	TRBD2	TGTGCCAGCAGCTTAGAGCGGGGAACCACAGATACGCAGTATTTT	CASSLERGTTDTQYF
TRBV20-1	TRBJ2-1	few	TRBD1	TGCAGTGCTAGGGAATCTGACAGGGGCACCTACAATGAGCAGTTCTTC	CSARESDRGTYNEQFF
TRBV27	TRBJ2-5	few	NA	TGTGCCAGCAGTTTAGGTGGGGTTACACAAGAGACCCAGTACTTC	CASSLGGVTQETQYF
TRBV29-1	TRBJ2-7	few	TRBD1	TGCAGCGTTCGGGACAGTCTGACGAACGAGCAGTACTTC	CSVRDSLTNEQYF
TRBV20-1	TRBJ2-5	once	NA	TGCAGTGCTAGTCCCTCTAGAAGCGTGCAGTACTTC	CSASPSRSVQYF
TRBV20-1	TRBJ2-3	NA	TRBD2	TGCAGTGCTAGGGGCGGGAGTACCACAGATACGCAGTATTTT	CSARGGSTTDTQYF
TRBV20-1	TRBJ2-5	NA	NA	TGCAGTGCTAGTGTTATAGAAGAGACCCAGTACTTC	CSASVIEETQYF
TRBV9	TRBJ2-2	NA	NA	TGTGCCAGCAGCCCCCCCCTCGGGGAGCTGTTTTTT	CASSPPLGELFF
TRBV12-3/TRBV12-4	TRBJ2-5	once	NA	TGTGCCAACAGCCTCCGAGAGACCCAGTACTTC	CANSLRETQYF
TRBV7-2	TRBJ1-6	NA	NA	TGTGCCAGCAGCTCTGGGGTTGCCCCTAATTCACCCCTCCACTTT	CASSSGVAPNSPLHF
TRBV6-5	TRBJ1-1	NA	NA	TGTGCCAGCAGGCCCCCCCATAACACTGAAGCTTTCTTT	CASRPPHNTEAFF
TRBV9	TRBJ2-1	NA	NA	TGTGCCAGCAGCCCGCGGACGGCTAGCTCCTACAATGAGCAGTTCTTC	CASSPRTASSYNEQFF
TRBV18	TRBJ1-2	NA	TRBD1	TGTGCCAGCTCGGGGAACAGGGGGCGAGTCTACACCTTC	CASSGNRGRVYTF
TRBV20-1	TRBJ1-5	NA	NA	TGCAGTGCTAGAGTAGCCTTGGATCAGCCCCAGCATTTT	CSARVALDQPQHF
TRBV10-3	TRBJ2-5	once	NA	TGTGCCACTACGAAAGCCTTAGGGAAAGAGACCCAGTACTTC	CATTKALGKETQYF
TRBV5-1	TRBJ2-1	NA	TRBD2	TGCGCCAGCAGCTTTTGGGGGACTAGCGGGGCAGCGGCCTACAATGAGCAGTTCTTC	CASSFWGTSGAAAYNEQFF
TRBV6-1	TRBJ2-1	NA	TRBD1	TGTGCCAGCAGATCCCGGACAGGGGGCTTCTACAATGAGCAGTTCTTC	CASRSRTGGFYNEQFF
TRBV2	TRBJ1-2	NA	TRBD1	TGTGCCAGCAGTGAGCATACGACAGGGAACACCTTC	CASSEHTTGNTF
TRBV6-1	TRBJ2-3	NA	NA	TGTGCCAGCAGTGAAGGGGGGGGCAGGCCAGATACGCAGTATTTT	CASSEGGGRPDTQYF
TRBV5-1	TRBJ2-1	NA	TRBD2	TGCGCCAGCAGCTTGACGGCCAGCGGGGGGACCCTCTCCTACAATGAGCAGTTCTTC	CASSLTASGGTLSYNEQFF
TRBV7-9	TRBJ1-5	NA	TRBD1	TGTGCCAGCAGCTCCTCAGGGGGAGGTCAGCCCCAGCATTTT	CASSSSGGGQPQHF
TRBV28	TRBJ2-1	NA	TRBD2	TGTGCCAGCAGCTCTCCGGGACTAGCGGGGGGTGAGTTCTTC	CASSSPGLAGGEFF
TRBV6-5	TRBJ1-4	NA	NA	TGTGCCAGCAGCTTCAGGAGTGACCCAACTAATGAAAAACTGTTTTTT	CASSFRSDPTNEKLFF
TRBV13	TRBJ2-1	NA	TRBD2	TGTGCCAGCGCGATCGGGACTAGCGGGAGCCATGAGCAGTTCTTC	CASAIGTSGSHEQFF
TRBV5-6	TRBJ2-2	NA	TRBD1	TGTGCCAGCAGCAGAGACAGGGGGCGTGACACCGGGGAGCTGTTTTTT	CASSRDRGRDTGELFF
TRBV7-2	TRBJ1-2	few	NA	TGTGCCAGCAGCTTAGCGCAGGTTGCTAACTATGGCTACACCTTC	CASSLAQVANYGYTF
TRBV9	TRBJ1-2	NA	NA	TGTGCCAACAGCGTATCCCGCAATGGCTACACCTTC	CANSVSRNGYTF
TRBV27	TRBJ2-3	NA	TRBD2	TGTGCCAGCAGTCAACTAGCGGGCTATTCAGATACGCAGTATTTT	CASSQLAGYSDTQYF
TRBV10-3	TRBJ1-2	NA	NA	TGTGCCATCAGTGGGATGGTGAGGGGGGTCGCCTATGGCTACACCTTC	CAISGMVRGVAYGYTF
TRBV20-1	TRBJ1-2	few	NA	TGCAGTGCTAGAGTCCGACAGATGGCTAACTATGGCTACACCTTC	CSARVRQMANYGYTF
TRBV2	TRBJ2-1	NA	NA	TGTGCCAGCCAACGGGGTAGCTCCTACAATGAGCAGTTCTTC	CASQRGSSYNEQFF